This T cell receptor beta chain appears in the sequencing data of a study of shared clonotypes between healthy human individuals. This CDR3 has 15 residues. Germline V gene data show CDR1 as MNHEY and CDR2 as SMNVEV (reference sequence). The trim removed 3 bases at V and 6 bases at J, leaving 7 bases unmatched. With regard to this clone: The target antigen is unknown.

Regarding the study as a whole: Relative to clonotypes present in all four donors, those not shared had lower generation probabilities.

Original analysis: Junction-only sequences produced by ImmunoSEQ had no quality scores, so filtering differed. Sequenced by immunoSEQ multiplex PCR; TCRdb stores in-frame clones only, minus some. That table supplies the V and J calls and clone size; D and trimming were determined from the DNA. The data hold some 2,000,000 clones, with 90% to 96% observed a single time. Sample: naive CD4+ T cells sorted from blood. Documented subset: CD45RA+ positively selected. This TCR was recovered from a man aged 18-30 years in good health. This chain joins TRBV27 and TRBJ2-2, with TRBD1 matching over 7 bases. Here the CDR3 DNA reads TGTGCCAGCAGTTTTGGGGCAGGGGGTTCCGGGGAGCTGTTTTTT. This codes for CASSFGAGGSGELFF.